These 20 T cell receptor beta chains were sequenced from one sample in a study of T cells in Graves' hyperthyroidism and ophthalmopathy. TCR beta CDR3 regions were amplified from RNA. The TCR CDR3 was amplified in a first-round RT-PCR using the HTBI primer set. TCRdb processed the multiplex PCR reads anew with MiXCR; each CDR3 protein has one entry. The table includes around 400,000 distinct CDR3 sequences, around 25% detected once. The specimen was blood. The receptors originated from a middle-aged man with Graves' hyperthyroidism.

The J gene is TRBJ2-7, the V gene TRBV7-9; D is ambiguous. V dropped 5 bases and J dropped 0 bases, with 26 bases sitting between them. The length of the CDR3 is 19 residues. The V gene's germline CDR1 is SEHNR and CDR2 FQNEAQ (reference sequence). CDR3 DNA sequence: TGTGCCAGCAGCCCCTCAATGCTCCCCCGCCGTGGCAGCTCCTACGAGCAGTACTTC. This gives the protein CASSPSMLPRRGSSYEQYF.

This chain uses TRBV12-5 with TRBJ2-2; D might be TRBD2 (6 bases). The V and J ends lost 5 bases and 6 bases respectively, with 19 bases between them. The germline V gene encodes CDR1 LGHNT and CDR2 FRNRAP. CDR3 length equals 16 residues. CDR3: CASGPSWGGSPGELFF. The CDR3 DNA follows: TGTGCTAGTGGTCCCTCCTGGGGAGGATCCCCCGGGGAGCTGTTTTTT.

The rearrangement links TRBV24-1 to TRBJ2-1; D might be TRBD1 or TRBD2, each matching 5 bases. The V gene's germline CDR1 is KGHDR and CDR2 SFDVKD. The CDR3 has 15 amino acids. V was clipped by 3 bases and J by 6 bases, with 14 bases between them. The CDR3 DNA reads TGTGCCACCAGTGATGGGACGCGGGCTCTCAATGAGCAGTTCTTC. It encodes CATSDGTRALNEQFF.

The chain employs TRBV20-1 and TRBJ2-3; TRBD2 aligns across 14 bases. The CDR3 runs 19 residues. With 6 bases clipped from V and 4 bases from J, the junction kept 18 bases outside the gene matches. Germline V gene data show CDR1 as DFQATT and CDR2 as SNEGSKA (reference sequence). The CDR3 DNA reads TGCAGTGCCACGAGACTAGCGGGAGGGCCTACGGTATCATCAGATACGCAGTATTTT. Residues: CSATRLAGGPTVSSDTQYF.

This clonotype was recorded a few times. The gene calls are TRBV5-8 and TRBJ1-5; TRBD1 is a possible D gene (6 bases). Deletions cut 4 bases from V and 1 base from J, with 12 bases between. The CDR3 sequence is 15 residues long. The germline V gene has CDR1 SGHTS and CDR2 YDEGEE. CDR3 sequence (DNA): TGTGCCAGCAGCGGCGGGGGGGCCAGCAATCAGCCCCAGCATTTT. Translated: CASSGGGASNQPQHF.

This chain joins TRBV6-1 and TRBJ2-7, with 9 bases fitting TRBD2. The trim removed 6 bases at V and 3 bases at J, leaving 9 bases unmatched. The germline CDR1 and CDR2 sequences are MNHNS and SASEGT. The CDR3 loop spans 15 amino acids. CDR3 in DNA: TGTGCCAGCAGGCTAGTCGGGACTAGCCGCTACGAGCAGTACTTC. This encodes CASRLVGTSRYEQYF.

The chain uses TRBV5-4 and TRBJ1-6; D possibly corresponds to TRBD1 (5 bases). The V and J ends lost 4 bases and 7 bases respectively, with 18 bases between them. The CDR3 totals 16 residues. Germline lookup yields CDR1 SGHNT and CDR2 YYREEE (reference sequence). CDR3 nucleotides: TGTGCCAGCAGCCGGGGTGGTGGGGGTGGCAATTCACCCCTCCACTTT. Protein sequence: CASSRGGGGGNSPLHF.

There are a few counts of this clonotype. The V call is TRBV20-1, the J call TRBJ2-3; no firm D call. CDR3 size: 16 residues. With 4 bases removed from V and 6 bases from J, the gap between germline ends came to 23 bases. CDR1 and CDR2 from the germline V gene are DFQATT and SNEGSKA (reference sequence). CDR3 protein: CSATYPTRAFSDTQYF. The CDR3 region has the DNA TGCAGTGCTACTTATCCGACAAGGGCCTTCTCGGATACGCAGTATTTT.

This clonotype was counted a few times. The CDR3 coding sequence is TGTGCCTGGAGTCCCCTTGGACATGATGGCGAGCAGTACTTC. It translates to CAWSPLGHDGEQYF. The rearrangement links TRBV30 to TRBJ2-7; D is possibly TRBD1 (5 bases). CDR1 and CDR2 from the germline V gene are GTSNPN and SVGIG (reference sequence). Between the trimmed V and J ends, which lost 2 bases and 6 bases, there was a span of 17 bases. The length of the CDR3 is 14 residues.

This clonotype was detected a few times. The rearrangement uses TRBV3-1 and TRBJ2-5, with 8 bases lining up with TRBD1. The germline CDR1 and CDR2 sequences are LGHDT and YNNKEL (reference sequence). V dropped 6 bases and J dropped 4; count of bases not matched to a gene: 7. The CDR3 is 14 residues long. CDR3 in DNA: TGTGCCAGCAGTACTACAGGGGGTCGAGAGACCCAGTACTTC. It translates to CASSTTGGRETQYF.

This clonotype was counted between two and nine times. The chain joins TRBV4-1 to TRBJ2-3; 11 bases are shared with TRBD2. Germline V gene data show CDR1 as MGHRA and CDR2 as YSYEKL. This CDR3 spans 15 amino acids. V was pared by 2 bases and J by 4 bases, with 2 bases of the junction left unmatched. The CDR3 reads CASSQTSGSPDTQYF. CDR3 nucleotides: TGCGCCAGCAGCCAAACTAGCGGGAGCCCAGATACGCAGTATTTT.

Notes on this clonotype: A much more abundant neighbour one base away suggests this may be a read error. The V and J genes are TRBV12-3 or TRBV12-4 and TRBJ2-5; 8 bases match TRBD2. The end of the DNA fits TRBJ2-1 better, so the J call may be wrong. The CDR3 has 13 residues. In DNA form, the CDR3 reads TGTGCCAGCAGCCGGGGGGGAGGGGAGACCCAGTTCTTC. Translating gives CASSRGGGETQFF.

This clonotype came up a few times. This chain links TRBV7-2 with TRBJ1-6, with D perhaps TRBD1 (6 bases). Looked up from germline, CDR1 is SGHTA and CDR2 is FQGNSA. The CDR3 has 13 residues. V lost 5 bases and J lost 7, with 9 bases in between. The CDR3 DNA is TGTGCCAGCAGCCCGGACAGCAATTCACCCCTCCACTTT. Protein: CASSPDSNSPLHF.

The chain has TRBV11-2 and TRBJ2-5, with 9 bases aligning to TRBD1. Germline V gives CDR1 SGHAT, CDR2 FQNNGV. This CDR3 is 13 amino acids long. With V trimmed by 5 bases and J by 5 bases, 3 bases remained unmatched. CDR3 nucleotides: TGTGCCAGCAGCCACGGACAGGGGGAGACCCAGTACTTC. It yields the protein CASSHGQGETQYF.

The gene calls are TRBV12-3 or TRBV12-4 and TRBJ1-5; 9 bases are shared with TRBD1. This CDR3 region has 14 residues. Unmatched junction bases numbered 5, after V lost 5 bases and J lost 6 bases. The CDR3 DNA sequence: TGTGCCAGCAGTACTCTGACAGGGGGTCAGCCCCAGCATTTT. It encodes CASSTLTGGQPQHF.

The rearrangement uses TRBV7-2 and TRBJ2-7; D might be TRBD2 (6 bases). This CDR3 region has 17 residues. Trimming stripped 3 bases from V and 2 bases from J, with 20 bases between. Per the germline V gene, CDR1 is SGHTA and CDR2 is FQGNSA. Here the CDR3 reads CASSFLFGRDPTYEQYF. The DNA of the CDR3 is TGTGCCAGCAGCTTTCTCTTTGGGCGGGACCCAACCTACGAGCAGTACTTC.

The chain combines TRBV2 with TRBJ2-2; 13 nucleotides align to TRBD2. CDR3 length: 17 amino acids. CDR1 is SNHLY and CDR2 is FYNNEI in the germline V gene. The J segment lost 2 bases and the V segment lost 5 bases, leaving 5 bases of the junction unmatched. CDR3 nucleotide sequence: TGTGCCAGCAGTCTAAGACTAGCGGGAGGCAACACCGGGGAGCTGTTTTTT. Protein product: CASSLRLAGGNTGELFF.

This chain joins TRBV29-1 and TRBJ2-7; 9 positions match TRBD1. The CDR3 is 16 residues long. Germline V gene lookup returns CDR1 SQVTM and CDR2 ANQGSEA. The V and J ends lost 0 bases and 4 bases, in that order; junction bases with no gene match: 10. The DNA for the CDR3 is TGCAGCGTTGAAGATCACGGGGGGACAGGGTGGTACGAGCAGTACTTC. Translation gives CSVEDHGGTGWYEQYF.

Turning to this clonotype: A single base separates this from a much larger clone, so it may be a read error. The chain employs TRBV20-1 and TRBJ2-7; TRBD2 is a possible D gene (6 bases). The CDR3 runs 14 residues. Germline lookup yields CDR1 DFQATT and CDR2 SNEGSKA (reference sequence). In nucleotides, the CDR3 is TGCAGTGCTAGCCAGCGGGCCCCAACCTACGAGCGGTACTTC. Translating gives CSASQRAPTYERYF.

The CDR3 DNA reads as TGCAGCGTAATGAGCGGGATTACCTACAATGAGCAGTTCTTC. Amino acid sequence: CSVMSGITYNEQFF. This sequence joins TRBV29-1 and TRBJ2-1; 7 bases line up with TRBD2. V lost 6 bases to trimming and J lost 2 bases; unmatched junction nucleotides: 7. The CDR3 consists of 14 residues. Germline V gives CDR1 SQVTM, CDR2 ANQGSEA.